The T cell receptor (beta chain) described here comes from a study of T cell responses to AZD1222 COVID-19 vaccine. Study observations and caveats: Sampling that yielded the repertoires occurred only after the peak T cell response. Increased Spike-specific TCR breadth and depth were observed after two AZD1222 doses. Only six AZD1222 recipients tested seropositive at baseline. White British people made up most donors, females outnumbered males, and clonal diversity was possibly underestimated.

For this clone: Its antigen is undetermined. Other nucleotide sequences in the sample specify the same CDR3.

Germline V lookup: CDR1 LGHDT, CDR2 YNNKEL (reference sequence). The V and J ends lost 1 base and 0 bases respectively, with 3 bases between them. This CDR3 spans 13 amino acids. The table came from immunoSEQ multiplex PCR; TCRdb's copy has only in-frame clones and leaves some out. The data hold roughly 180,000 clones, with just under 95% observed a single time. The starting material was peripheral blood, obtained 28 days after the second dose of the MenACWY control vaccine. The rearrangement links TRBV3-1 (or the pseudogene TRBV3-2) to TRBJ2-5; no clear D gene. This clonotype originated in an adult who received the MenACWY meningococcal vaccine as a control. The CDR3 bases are TGTGCCAGCAGCCAAGTCAACCAAGAGACCCAGTACTTC. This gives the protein CASSQVNQETQYF.